One sample yielded the 21 T cell receptor beta chains listed below, sequenced in a study of cytomegalovirus exposure and HLA in healthy donors. Using immunoSEQ multiplex PCR, the repertoire was profiled, and TCRdb retains in-frame clones only, with some absent. Of 180,000 or so clones listed, approximately 86% are singletons. Sample: PBMCs. These receptors were obtained from a man under 40 in good health and CMV-seropositive.

The chain joins TRBV5-1 to TRBJ2-7; no clear D gene. V was cut by 0 bases and J by 2 bases, with 12 bases left in between. The CDR3 consists of 15 residues. Germline values: CDR1 SGHRS, CDR2 YFSETQ. The CDR3 sequence: CASSLVGGLAYEQYF. CDR3 nucleotides: TGCGCCAGCAGCTTGGTCGGTGGGCTGGCCTACGAGCAGTACTTC.

This clone has only a few counts. The chain couples TRBV7-3 to TRBJ2-7; 15 bases map to TRBD2. Germline CDR1 and CDR2: SGHTA and FQGTGA. The CDR3 spans 18 residues. After removal of 4 bases from V and 4 bases from J, the junction contained 11 bases not matched to a gene. The CDR3 DNA follows: TGTGCCAGCAGCTCCGAAAGGGCCGGGACTAGCGGGGGGTACGAGCAGTACTTC. Its protein product is CASSSERAGTSGGYEQYF.

The chain uses TRBV15 and TRBJ2-5; TRBD1 matches 7 bases. From germline, CDR1 is LNHNV and CDR2 YYDKDF (reference sequence). CDR3 length equals 13 residues. The trim removed 3 bases at V and 4 bases at J, leaving 2 bases unmatched. The CDR3 DNA sequence: TGTGCCACCAGCAGTACAGGGGTAGAGACCCAGTACTTC. Protein product: CATSSTGVETQYF. Full variable domain (rest looked up from reference TRBV15 and TRBJ2-5): DAMVIQNPRYQVTQFGKPVTLSCSQTLNHNVMYWYQQKSSQAPKLLFHYYDKDFNNEADTPDNFQSRRPNTSFCFLDIRSPGLGDTAMYLCATSSTGVETQYFGPGTRLLVL.

The chain combines TRBV19 with TRBJ2-5; D gene ambiguous. The CDR3 spans 11 residues. Trimming removed 4 bases at V and 3 bases at J, with 3 bases between. The germline V gene has CDR1 LNHDA and CDR2 SQIVND (reference sequence). The chain's CDR3 is CASSREETQYF. CDR3 coding DNA: TGTGCCAGTAGTAGAGAAGAGACCCAGTACTTC.

This sequence joins TRBV28 and TRBJ2-7, with TRBD2 matching over 9 bases. The CDR3 spans 15 residues. The germline V gene encodes CDR1 MDHEN and CDR2 SYDVKM. The junction had 6 bases not matched to a gene; V was cut back by 3 bases and J by 3 bases. The DNA for the CDR3 is TGTGCCAGCAGTTTGCCTGTAGCGGGAGACTACGAGCAGTACTTC. Protein sequence: CASSLPVAGDYEQYF.

The J gene is TRBJ1-3, the V gene TRBV7-9; D is unclear. Germline-derived CDR1 and CDR2 are SEHNR and FQNEAQ (reference sequence). The CDR3 extends over 16 amino acids. The V and J ends lost 3 bases and 0 bases respectively, with 12 bases between them. CDR3 region: CASSLAIAGSGNTIYF. CDR3 bases: TGTGCCAGCAGCTTGGCAATTGCAGGCTCTGGAAACACCATATATTTT.

V is TRBV6-6 and J is TRBJ1-1; D may be TRBD1 (6 bases). Trimming removed 0 bases at V and 4 bases at J, with 9 bases between. Germline-derived CDR1 and CDR2 are MNHNY and SVGAGI (reference sequence). The CDR3 is made up of 14 amino acids. The chain's CDR3 is CASSYSQGITEAFF. CDR3 DNA sequence: TGTGCCAGCAGTTACTCCCAGGGGATCACTGAAGCTTTCTTT.

The chain employs TRBV6-5 and TRBJ1-2, with unresolved D. Trimming removed 5 bases at V and 1 base at J, with 11 bases between. The germline V gene encodes CDR1 MNHEY and CDR2 SVGAGI. The CDR3 spans 14 residues. CDR3 loop: CASSADGINYGYTF. CDR3 bases: TGTGCCAGCAGTGCGGACGGAATTAACTATGGCTACACCTTC.

The chain employs TRBV2 and TRBJ2-7; D may be TRBD1 (5 bases). Per the germline V gene, CDR1 is SNHLY and CDR2 is FYNNEI. The length of the CDR3 is 12 residues. V was trimmed by 3 bases and J by 4 bases, leaving 7 bases between them. Here the CDR3 DNA reads TGTGCCAGCAGTGATGACAGATACGAGCAGTACTTC. Translating gives CASSDDRYEQYF.

The CDR3 loop is CASSNTPRDEKLFF. In nucleotides, the CDR3 is TGTGCCAGCAGTAACACCCCCCGAGATGAAAAACTGTTTTTT. The chain is built from TRBV6-1 and TRBJ1-4; no firm D call. The germline V gene has CDR1 MNHNS and CDR2 SASEGT. This CDR3 has 14 amino acids. Trimming removed 5 bases from V and 6 bases from J, with 13 bases in between.

This clone was picked up one time. The chain has TRBV9 and TRBJ2-2, with 9 nucleotides matching TRBD2. The germline V gene encodes CDR1 SGDLS and CDR2 YYNGEE. The CDR3 is 17 residues long. J lost 0 bases, V lost 1 base, and 4 bases had no gene match. The CDR3 DNA sequence: TGTGCCAGCAGCGTACGAGCTAGCGGGGCGAACACCGGGGAGCTGTTTTTT. Encoded protein: CASSVRASGANTGELFF.

The rearrangement joins TRBV7-6 to TRBJ1-1; 8 bases are shared with TRBD1. The V gene end was trimmed by 5 bases and the J gene end by 8 bases; junction bases not matched to a gene: 4. In germline, CDR1 is SGHVS, CDR2 FNYEAQ. The CDR3 runs to 12 residues. CDR3 sequence reads: CASSPGQGEAFF. The CDR3 nucleotides are TGTGCCAGCAGCCCCGGACAGGGAGAAGCTTTCTTT.

Here the CDR3 reads CASSQDPGGSHEAFF. In DNA form, the CDR3 reads TGCGCCAGCAGCCAAGATCCTGGGGGGAGCCATGAAGCTTTCTTT. J is TRBJ1-1 and V is TRBV4-1, with D tentatively TRBD1 (5 bases). Germline V CDR1 and CDR2: MGHRA, YSYEKL. The germline V and J ends were trimmed by 0 bases and 7 bases, with 15 bases remaining between them. The CDR3 covers 15 residues.

J is TRBJ2-7 and V is TRBV15; D is uncertain. Germline V lookup: CDR1 LNHNV, CDR2 YYDKDF (reference sequence). CDR3 size: 14 residues. Trimming pared 5 bases from V and 3 bases from J, leaving 14 bases between. The CDR3 DNA follows: TGTGCCACCAGCCCCCGGGTCCTTTTCTACGAGCAGTACTTC. Its translation is CATSPRVLFYEQYF.

V gene TRBV7-3 combines with J gene TRBJ2-2; no reliable D call. This CDR3 contains 16 residues. Trimming removed 5 bases from V and 4 bases from J, with 17 bases in between. Germline lookup yields CDR1 SGHTA and CDR2 FQGTGA. The CDR3 DNA reads as TGTGCCAGCAGCGCCAGCCCCCAGATCTTCACCGGGGAGCTGTTTTTT. This gives the protein CASSASPQIFTGELFF. The variable domain in full, completed from reference TRBV7-3 and TRBJ2-2, reads GAGVSQTPSNKVTEKGKYVELRCDPISGHTALYWYRQSLGQGPEFLIYFQGTGAADDSGLPNDRFFAVRPEGSVSTLKIQRTERGDSAVYLCASSASPQIFTGELFFGEGSRLTVL.

This chain connects TRBV13 to TRBJ2-7; TRBD2 agrees at 12 bases. V dropped 5 bases and J dropped 5; count of bases not matched to a gene: 13. Germline lookup yields CDR1 PRHDT and CDR2 FYEKMQ (reference sequence). This CDR3 has 17 residues. The CDR3: CASSREKTSGRSNEQYF. The CDR3 DNA sequence: TGTGCCAGCAGCAGGGAAAAGACTAGCGGGAGATCCAACGAGCAGTACTTC.

The V gene is TRBV29-1, the J gene TRBJ1-4; D unclear. The CDR3 is 13 residues long. The V gene lost 6 bases and the J gene lost 2 bases, with 10 bases spanning the gap. Germline loops: CDR1 SQVTM, CDR2 ANQGSEA. The DNA of the CDR3 is TGCAGCGTGACGGGCGGGACTAATGAAAAACTGTTTTTT. Its translation: CSVTGGTNEKLFF.

This chain uses TRBV4-3 with TRBJ2-1, with D hard to call. This CDR3 is 14 amino acids long. Trimming stripped 2 bases from V and 4 bases from J, with 9 bases between. Germline V gene sequence: CDR1 LGHNA, CDR2 YSLEER. The CDR3 region is CASSQWQEYNEQFF. CDR3 sequence (DNA): TGCGCCAGCAGCCAATGGCAGGAGTACAATGAGCAGTTCTTC.

The rearrangement uses TRBV7-9 and TRBJ2-7, with 11 bases that match TRBD1. The CDR3 contains 13 residues. With 4 bases clipped from V and 12 bases from J, the junction kept 8 bases outside the gene matches. The germline V gene has CDR1 SEHNR and CDR2 FQNEAQ (reference sequence). CDR3 protein: CASSWGQGEIRYF. The DNA for the CDR3 is TGTGCCAGCAGCTGGGGACAGGGGGAAATAAGGTACTTC.

Only one count was recorded for this clone. The rearrangement links TRBV7-2 to TRBJ2-5; D is tentatively TRBD1 or TRBD2 (5 bases each). Per germline, CDR1 SGHTA and CDR2 FQGNSA. Trimming removed 3 bases from V and 1 base from J, with 12 bases in between. The CDR3 is 15 residues long. The CDR3 here is CASSLGSGAQETQYF. CDR3 sequence (DNA): TGTGCCAGCAGCTTGGGGTCCGGGGCCCAAGAGACCCAGTACTTC.

The rearrangement links TRBV6-6 to TRBJ1-4; TRBD1 agrees at 9 bases. CDR1 MNHNY and CDR2 SVGAGI come from the germline V gene (reference sequence). The CDR3 has 13 residues. Trimming removed 6 bases from V and 6 bases from J; junction bases left unmatched: 2. CDR3 in amino acids: CASRRDRDEKLFF. In nucleotides, the CDR3 is TGTGCCAGCAGGAGGGACAGGGATGAAAAACTGTTTTTT.